These 13 T cell receptor beta chains were all obtained from the same sample, sequenced in a study of T cells after yellow fever vaccination. TCRdb fed the 5' RACE reads into MiXCR, producing one record per CDR3 protein. The sample shows some 500,000 distinct CDR3 sequences, about 14% of them seen only once. The source material was PBMCs, sampled on the day of the yellow fever booster vaccination. These receptors were collected from a young man who received the YFV17D yellow fever vaccine.

The V gene is TRBV2, the J gene TRBJ2-7; tentatively, D is TRBD1 (6 bases). CDR1 SNHLY and CDR2 FYNNEI come from the germline V gene. V was clipped by 3 bases and J by 3 bases, with 15 bases between them. The CDR3 runs to 15 residues. The CDR3 DNA reads TGTGCCAGCAGTGACAGGGCAGGGGCCTACTACGAGCAGTACTTC. Translated: CASSDRAGAYYEQYF.

The V and J genes are TRBV7-3 and TRBJ2-2; D is ambiguous. The V gene lost 1 base and the J gene lost 4 bases, with 4 bases spanning the gap. The CDR3 spans 13 residues. Looked up from germline, CDR1 is SGHTA and CDR2 is FQGTGA. The CDR3 bases are TGTGCCAGCAGCTTAAGTATCACCGGGGAGCTGTTTTTT. Amino acid sequence: CASSLSITGELFF.

The J gene is TRBJ2-2, the V gene TRBV6-2 or TRBV6-3; no clear D gene. V was pared by 2 bases and J by 0 bases, with 16 bases between. CDR1 and CDR2 from the germline V gene are MNHEY and SVGEGT. The CDR3 covers 18 residues. This chain's CDR3 is CASSYGLSSRANTGELFF. The DNA of the CDR3 is TGTGCCAGCAGTTACGGCCTCTCAAGTAGAGCGAACACCGGGGAGCTGTTTTTT.

Only one count was recorded for this clonotype. The chain links TRBV15 to TRBJ2-7; perhaps TRBD2 as D (5 bases). Per the germline V gene, CDR1 is LNHNV and CDR2 is YYDKDF (reference sequence). V was shortened by 1 base and J by 6 bases, with 19 bases between the two germline ends. The length of the CDR3 is 16 residues. The CDR3 spells CATSRGTGVLAFEQYF. In nucleotides, the CDR3 is TGTGCCACCAGCAGAGGGACTGGGGTATTAGCCTTCGAGCAGTACTTC.

V usage is TRBV7-2 and J usage is TRBJ2-5; tentative D call: TRBD2 (5 bases). The CDR3 sequence is 17 residues long. V lost 0 bases, J lost 5 bases, and 19 bases lay in between. Germline lookup yields CDR1 SGHTA and CDR2 FQGNSA. This CDR3 reads CASSLAVGVRVEETQYF. The DNA of the CDR3 is TGTGCCAGCAGCTTAGCCGTGGGAGTGCGTGTTGAGGAGACCCAGTACTTC.

This clonotype occurred a few times. This chain connects TRBV20-1 to TRBJ2-3; D ambiguous. The germline V gene encodes CDR1 DFQATT and CDR2 SNEGSKA (reference sequence). The CDR3 totals 14 residues. The V and J ends lost 1 base and 2 bases respectively, with 10 bases between them. CDR3 region: CSARVLENTDTQYF. CDR3 DNA sequence: TGCAGTGCTAGAGTTTTGGAAAACACAGATACGCAGTATTTT.

The chain uses TRBV12-3 or TRBV12-4 and TRBJ2-5; possibly TRBD1 for D (5 bases). This CDR3 region has 11 residues. V lost 5 bases and J lost 10, with 11 bases in between. This CDR3 reads CASSNWGDQYF. CDR3 DNA: TGTGCCAGCAGTAATTGGGGCGACCAGTACTTC.

The rearrangement uses TRBV18 and TRBJ2-5; D gene uncertain. The CDR3 has 14 amino acids. Trimming took off 0 bases at V and 5 bases at J, with 10 bases between the two ends. CDR1 is KGHSH, CDR2 LQKENI, per germline. CDR3 protein: CASSPPMGFETQYF. The CDR3 nucleotides are TGTGCCAGCTCACCACCGATGGGGTTCGAGACCCAGTACTTC.

This clonotype came up once. This sequence joins TRBV29-1 and TRBJ1-2; the D is unclear. The germline V and J ends were trimmed by 5 bases and 6 bases, with 7 bases remaining between them. Germline lookup yields CDR1 SQVTM and CDR2 ANQGSEA. The CDR3 is 10 residues long. The CDR3 DNA sequence: TGCAGCGTTACTTCTAATGGCTACACCTTC. Protein: CSVTSNGYTF.

A few counts support this clonotype. The CDR3 loop reads CASSGGRGTNYGYTF. CDR3 coding DNA: TGTGCCAGCAGTGGAGGACGGGGAACTAACTATGGCTACACCTTC. The V and J genes are TRBV25-1 and TRBJ1-2, with D unresolved. Per germline, CDR1 MGHDK and CDR2 SYGVNS. Between the trimmed V and J ends, which lost 4 bases and 0 bases, there was a span of 12 bases. This CDR3 contains 15 residues.

There are a few counts of this clonotype. This chain joins TRBV28 and TRBJ2-5, with 11 bases lining up with TRBD2. CDR1 MDHEN and CDR2 SYDVKM come from the germline V gene. The CDR3 is 15 residues long. V dropped 3 bases and J dropped 4; count of bases not matched to a gene: 4. The CDR3 bases are TGTGCCAGCAGTTTTCTAGCGGGAGGTCCAGAGACCCAGTACTTC. As protein: CASSFLAGGPETQYF. The full variable domain, in which reference TRBV28 and TRBJ2-5 provide the parts outside the CDR3, is DVKVTQSSRYLVKRTGEKVFLECVQDMDHENMFWYRQDPGLGLRLIYFSYDVKMKEKGDIPEGYSVSREKKERFSLILESASTNQTSMYLCASSFLAGGPETQYFGPGTRLLVL.

The V gene is TRBV20-1, the J gene TRBJ2-1; the match to TRBD2 covers 9 bases. This CDR3 is 13 amino acids long. V gave up 5 bases and J gave up 4 bases; unmatched junction bases: 3. CDR1 and CDR2 from the germline V gene are DFQATT and SNEGSKA (reference sequence). The CDR3, as DNA: TGCAGTGCTCTAGCGGGACGGTACAATGAGCAGTTCTTC. Residues: CSALAGRYNEQFF.

The chain joins TRBV12-3 or TRBV12-4 to TRBJ2-5; 10 positions agree with TRBD2. The CDR3 covers 15 residues. V shed 5 bases, J shed 5 bases, and the junction held 8 bases outside the gene matches. The CDR3 sequence: CASSGAGGRGETQYF. The CDR3 nucleotides read TGTGCCAGCAGTGGAGCGGGAGGGAGGGGGGAGACCCAGTACTTC.